The rows below give T cell receptor beta chains drawn from one sample of a study of shared clonotypes between healthy human individuals. The data were produced by immunoSEQ multiplex PCR, yet TCRdb's version contains in-frame clones alone and is incomplete. Of about 710,000 clones listed, around 78% are singletons. Sequencing was performed on memory CD4+ T cells sorted from blood. These receptor sequences come from a woman aged 25 to 39 in good health. CDR3s include the opening cysteine and the closing phenylalanine or tryptophan. D genes are given only for firm matches. Clone size is given for some rows only: seen once, a few or many times, or a class if the clone is expanded.

clone size: .
J gene: TRBJ1-4
V gene: TRBV5-6
D gene: .
CDR3 DNA: TGTGCCAGCAACCAAAGGGGGAGTGAAAAACTGTTTTTT
CDR3 protein: CASNQRGSEKLFF

clone size: .
J gene: TRBJ2-7
V gene: TRBV29-1
D gene: .
CDR3 DNA: TGCAGCGTTGAAGTTCAGTCCAACGAGCAGTACTTC
CDR3 protein: CSVEVQSNEQYF

clone size: once
J gene: TRBJ2-2
V gene: TRBV5-1
D gene: TRBD2
CDR3 DNA: TGCGCCAGCAGCTTTGCGGGAGGTGTCGGGGAGCTGTTTTTT
CDR3 protein: CASSFAGGVGELFF

clone size: .
J gene: TRBJ2-4
V gene: TRBV6-5
D gene: TRBD1
CDR3 DNA: TGTGCCAGCGGGGAGTTGACGGGACAGGGGATCATTCAGTACTTC
CDR3 protein: CASGELTGQGIIQYF

clone size: .
J gene: TRBJ2-1
V gene: TRBV5-1
D gene: .
CDR3 DNA: TGCGCCAGCAGCTTGGCCGGGAGCTACAATGAGCAGTTCTTC
CDR3 protein: CASSLAGSYNEQFF

clone size: .
J gene: TRBJ2-5
V gene: TRBV27
D gene: .
CDR3 DNA: TGTGCCAGCAGTTTATTGGGGATGCGGGAGACCCAGTACTTC
CDR3 protein: CASSLLGMRETQYF

clone size: .
J gene: TRBJ2-7
V gene: TRBV28
D gene: .
CDR3 DNA: TGTGCCAGCAGTCCCCCCGGGGTTCTGGACGTCTCCTACGAGCAGTACTTC
CDR3 protein: CASSPPGVLDVSYEQYF

clone size: .
J gene: TRBJ2-1
V gene: TRBV5-6
D gene: TRBD2
CDR3 DNA: TGTGCCAGCAGCTCCTGGGACTATTACAATGAGCAGTTCTTC
CDR3 protein: CASSSWDYYNEQFF

clone size: few
J gene: TRBJ2-3
V gene: TRBV5-4
D gene: TRBD2
CDR3 DNA: TGTGCCAGCAGGTTCATAGCGGGAGGCCGCACAGATACGCAGTATTTT
CDR3 protein: CASRFIAGGRTDTQYF

clone size: once
J gene: TRBJ2-7
V gene: TRBV6-5
D gene: TRBD2
CDR3 DNA: TGTGCCAGCAGTAGGACTAGCGGATACGAGCAGTACTTC
CDR3 protein: CASSRTSGYEQYF

clone size: .
J gene: TRBJ2-3
V gene: TRBV5-1
D gene: TRBD2
CDR3 DNA: TGCGCCAGCAGCCTCGGACTAGCGGGAATGACAGATACGCAGTATTTT
CDR3 protein: CASSLGLAGMTDTQYF

clone size: .
J gene: TRBJ1-2
V gene: TRBV10-3
D gene: TRBD1
CDR3 DNA: TGTGCCAGCAGTGAAAGGGACAGAGACTATGGCTACACCTTC
CDR3 protein: CASSERDRDYGYTF

clone size: .
J gene: TRBJ2-1
V gene: TRBV5-6
D gene: .
CDR3 DNA: TGTGCCAGCAGCTTGGCTAGCGTGGTGGGGAGCTCCTACAATGAGCAGTTCTTC
CDR3 protein: CASSLASVVGSSYNEQFF

clone size: .
J gene: TRBJ2-2
V gene: TRBV2
D gene: TRBD2
CDR3 DNA: TGTGCCAGCATACGGCTAGCGGGAGTCCCCGGGGAGCTGTTTTTT
CDR3 protein: CASIRLAGVPGELFF

clone size: .
J gene: TRBJ2-5
V gene: TRBV7-3
D gene: .
CDR3 DNA: TGTGCCAGCAGCTCCAGACAGTGGGAGACCCAGTACTTC
CDR3 protein: CASSSRQWETQYF

clone size: .
J gene: TRBJ1-3
V gene: TRBV4-2
D gene: .
CDR3 DNA: TGTGCCAGCAGCCAAGACAGGCTCTCTGGAAACACCATATATTTT
CDR3 protein: CASSQDRLSGNTIYF

clone size: .
J gene: TRBJ2-4
V gene: TRBV6-1
D gene: TRBD2
CDR3 DNA: TGTGCCAGCAGTGAAGGGGTACTAGCGGGGGGGTCCCCAGGGCAGTACTTC
CDR3 protein: CASSEGVLAGGSPGQYF

clone size: .
J gene: TRBJ1-1
V gene: TRBV19
D gene: TRBD1
CDR3 DNA: TGTGCCAGTAGTTCCCACAGGGGAGGCACTGAAGCTTTCTTT
CDR3 protein: CASSSHRGGTEAFF

clone size: .
J gene: TRBJ2-3
V gene: TRBV27
D gene: .
CDR3 DNA: TGTGCCAGCAGTTTTCGATGGTGGAGCACAGATACGCAGTATTTT
CDR3 protein: CASSFRWWSTDTQYF

clone size: .
J gene: TRBJ2-1
V gene: TRBV29-1
D gene: TRBD2
CDR3 DNA: TGCAGCGTGGAGATCGGGCTAGCGGGACGCTCCTACAATGAGCAGTTCTTC
CDR3 protein: CSVEIGLAGRSYNEQFF

clone size: .
J gene: TRBJ1-4
V gene: TRBV19
D gene: .
CDR3 DNA: TGTGCCAGTAGGTCCCACACCGGAGCTAATGAAAAACTGTTTTTT
CDR3 protein: CASRSHTGANEKLFF

clone size: many
J gene: TRBJ1-5
V gene: TRBV19
D gene: .
CDR3 DNA: TGTGCCAGTAGACCAATGGGCCAGCCCCAGCATTTT
CDR3 protein: CASRPMGQPQHF

clone size: .
J gene: TRBJ2-2
V gene: TRBV18
D gene: .
CDR3 DNA: TGTGCCAGCTCACCTAATGCGATGGACGGGGAGCTGTTTTTT
CDR3 protein: CASSPNAMDGELFF

clone size: .
J gene: TRBJ2-5
V gene: TRBV5-1
D gene: TRBD2
CDR3 DNA: TGCGCCAGCAGCCCGTTGGGGCGGGAGGGGGAGACCCAGTACTTC
CDR3 protein: CASSPLGREGETQYF

clone size: .
J gene: TRBJ1-2
V gene: TRBV29-1
D gene: .
CDR3 DNA: TGCAGCGTTGATTCTTTAGCGAACTATGGCTACACCTTC
CDR3 protein: CSVDSLANYGYTF

clone size: .
J gene: TRBJ2-1
V gene: TRBV18
D gene: TRBD1
CDR3 DNA: TGTGCCAGCTCACGACCCTCCGACAGGGACAATGAGCAGTTCTTC
CDR3 protein: CASSRPSDRDNEQFF

clone size: .
J gene: TRBJ2-7
V gene: TRBV4-2
D gene: .
CDR3 DNA: TGTGCCAGCAGCCCCCGCATGGCGGGTACGTTCGACGAGCAGTACTTC
CDR3 protein: CASSPRMAGTFDEQYF

clone size: .
J gene: TRBJ1-5
V gene: TRBV4-1
D gene: TRBD1
CDR3 DNA: TGCGCCAGCAGCCAAGATCTGGGACAGGGTCTGGTTCAGCCCCAGCATTTT
CDR3 protein: CASSQDLGQGLVQPQHF

clone size: once
J gene: TRBJ2-7
V gene: TRBV4-2
D gene: TRBD1
CDR3 DNA: TGTGCCAGCAGCCAAGGGACTGGGACAGGGGGGTCCGAGCAGTACTTC
CDR3 protein: CASSQGTGTGGSEQYF

clone size: once
J gene: TRBJ1-2
V gene: TRBV6-1
D gene: .
CDR3 DNA: TGTGCCGGGGGGGCAGGCAGGGGTTATGGCTACACCTTC
CDR3 protein: CAGGAGRGYGYTF

clone size: .
J gene: TRBJ1-4
V gene: TRBV6-6
D gene: TRBD1
CDR3 DNA: TGTGCCAGCAGTTCTCCACAGGGGGGCCCTGAAAAACTGTTTTTT
CDR3 protein: CASSSPQGGPEKLFF